This note documents a single TCR beta chain sequence. Its antigen is unidentified. The sample is drawn from a study of response to subunit inactivated influenza vaccine. Notes on the study in general: A suggestion made by the authors is that each seasonal influenza vaccination recruits few new T cells.

TCRdb re-called the RT-PCR reads with MiXCR, one entry per CDR3 protein. Found here are around 650,000 distinct CDR3 sequences, more than 15% of them singletons; the top ten hold 11%. The clonotype comes from a man in his fifties or sixties who received an inactivated influenza vaccine. The sequencing used PBMCs from blood, collected about 13 days after vaccination.

CDR3 DNA sequence: TGTGCCAGCAGCTTAGATGCGGGATCCGCCGGGGAGCTGTTTTTT. This codes for CASSLDAGSAGELFF. The chain uses TRBV7-9 and TRBJ2-2; D might be TRBD2 (6 bases). The germline gives CDR1 SEHNR, CDR2 FQNEAQ (reference sequence). V lost 1 base and J 6 bases, leaving 12 bases between the germline ends. The CDR3 runs to 15 residues.